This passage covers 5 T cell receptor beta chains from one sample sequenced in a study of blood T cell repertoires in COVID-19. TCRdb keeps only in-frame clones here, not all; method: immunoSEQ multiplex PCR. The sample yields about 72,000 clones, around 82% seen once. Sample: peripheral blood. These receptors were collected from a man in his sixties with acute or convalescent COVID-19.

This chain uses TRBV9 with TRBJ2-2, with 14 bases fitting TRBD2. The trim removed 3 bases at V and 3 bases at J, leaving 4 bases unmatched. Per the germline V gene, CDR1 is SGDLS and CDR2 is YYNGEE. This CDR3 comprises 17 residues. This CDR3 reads CASSAGLAGGDTGELFF. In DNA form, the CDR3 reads TGTGCCAGCAGCGCCGGACTAGCGGGGGGCGACACCGGGGAGCTGTTTTTT.

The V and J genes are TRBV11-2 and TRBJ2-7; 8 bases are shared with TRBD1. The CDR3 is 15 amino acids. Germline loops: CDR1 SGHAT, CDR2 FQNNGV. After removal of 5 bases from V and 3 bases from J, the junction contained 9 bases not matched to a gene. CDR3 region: CASSPGQGALYEQYF. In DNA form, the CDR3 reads TGTGCCAGCAGCCCAGGACAGGGAGCCCTCTACGAGCAGTACTTC.

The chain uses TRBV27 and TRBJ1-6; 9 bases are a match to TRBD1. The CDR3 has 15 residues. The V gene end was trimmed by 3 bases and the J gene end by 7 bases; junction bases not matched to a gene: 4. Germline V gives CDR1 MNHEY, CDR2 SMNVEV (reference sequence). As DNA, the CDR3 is TGTGCCAGCAGTTTGGGGACAGGGAGCAATTCACCCCTCCACTTT. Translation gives CASSLGTGSNSPLHF.

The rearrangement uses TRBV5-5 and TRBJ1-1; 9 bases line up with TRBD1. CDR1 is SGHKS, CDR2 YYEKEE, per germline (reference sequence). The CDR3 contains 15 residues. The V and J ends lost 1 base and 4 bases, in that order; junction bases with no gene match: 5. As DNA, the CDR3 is TGTGCCAGCAGCTTGTCGGACAGGGGTGGCACTGAAGCTTTCTTT. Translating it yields CASSLSDRGGTEAFF.

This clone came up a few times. The CDR3 loop is CASGPDRANEKLFF. The CDR3 coding sequence is TGTGCTAGTGGACCGGACAGGGCGAATGAAAAACTGTTTTTT. The chain joins TRBV12-5 to TRBJ1-4; TRBD1 matches at 8 bases. V trimming: 6 bases; J trimming: 5 bases; junction bases outside the gene matches: 5. Germline V CDR1 and CDR2: LGHNT, FRNRAP. The CDR3 is 14 amino acids.